One sample yielded the 26 T cell receptor beta chains listed below, sequenced in a study of blood T cell repertoires in COVID-19. Using immunoSEQ multiplex PCR, the repertoire was profiled, and TCRdb retains in-frame clones only, with some absent. Altogether about 160,000 clones are present, under 80% being singletons, with the ten largest covering around 2.8%. The material sequenced was peripheral blood. Source of these receptors: a man between 65 and 79 years old with acute or convalescent COVID-19.

The J gene is TRBJ2-5, the V gene TRBV28, with unresolved D. Germline V CDR1 and CDR2: MDHEN, SYDVKM. The V and J ends lost 5 bases and 5 bases respectively, with 18 bases between them. CDR3 size: 15 residues. CDR3: CASSAERPRRETQYF. For the CDR3, the DNA is TGTGCCAGCAGTGCAGAGAGACCCCGGCGGGAGACCCAGTACTTC.

The CDR3 nucleotides read TGCGCCAGCAGCCAGTGGACTAGCGGCGAGACCCAGTACTTC. It is translated as CASSQWTSGETQYF. This rearrangement joins TRBV4-3 to TRBJ2-5, with 10 nucleotides matching TRBD2. Germline V gene sequence: CDR1 LGHNA, CDR2 YSLEER. Unmatched junction bases numbered 3, after V lost 3 bases and J lost 5 bases. The CDR3 totals 14 residues.

The table lists this clone with a few counts. The chain combines TRBV2 with TRBJ1-2, with 10 bases lining up with TRBD1. Looked up from germline, CDR1 is SNHLY and CDR2 is FYNNEI. V shed 5 bases and J 12 bases; nucleotides not matched to a gene: 6. The CDR3 contains 12 residues. CDR3 coding DNA: TGTGCCAGCAGTCTAGGACAGGGGGGCAACACCTTC. Translating gives CASSLGQGGNTF.

The chain links TRBV19 to TRBJ1-5; D not certain. Trimming shortened V by 1 base and J by 6 bases, and 16 bases separated the two germline ends. Germline values: CDR1 LNHDA, CDR2 SQIVND (reference sequence). The CDR3 is made up of 16 amino acids. The CDR3 DNA reads TGTGCCAGTAGTATAGTCTGGGCCCGATTTAGTCAGCCCCAGCATTTT. Protein: CASSIVWARFSQPQHF. Together with reference TRBV19 and TRBJ1-5, the CDR3 gives the full variable domain: DGGITQSPKYLFRKEGQNVTLSCEQNLNHDAMYWYRQDPGQGLRLIYYSQIVNDFQKGDIAEGYSVSREKKESFPLTVTSAQKNPTAFYLCASSIVWARFSQPQHFGDGTRLSIL.

The J gene is TRBJ1-4, the V gene TRBV5-4; maybe TRBD1 (6 bases). V dropped 8 bases and J dropped 8 bases, with 16 bases sitting between them. CDR1 and CDR2 from the germline V gene are SGHNT and YYREEE (reference sequence). CDR3 length equals 13 residues. The CDR3 nucleotides read TGTGCCAGTTCCCCGGGACAAGGGGAAAAACTGTTTTTT. As protein: CASSPGQGEKLFF.

The chain combines TRBV15 with TRBJ2-3; 7 bases are a match to TRBD2. This CDR3 comprises 15 residues. Germline V CDR1 and CDR2: LNHNV, YYDKDF (reference sequence). Trimming cost V 1 base and J 1 base; bases outside gene matches: 2. DNA of the CDR3: TGTGCCACCAGCAGAGTGGGAGGGGGCACAGATACGCAGTATTTT. It is translated as CATSRVGGGTDTQYF.

V usage is TRBV28 and J usage is TRBJ1-6; no clear D gene. The germline V and J ends were trimmed by 2 bases and 0 bases, with 8 bases remaining between them. CDR3 length: 16 amino acids. CDR1 MDHEN and CDR2 SYDVKM come from the germline V gene. The CDR3 reads CASSLPQSSYNSPLHF. CDR3 nucleotides: TGTGCCAGCAGTTTACCACAGAGCTCCTATAATTCACCCCTCCACTTT.

CDR3 in DNA: TGTGCCAGCAGCTTAGATCGTTGGCTAGCGGGGGGCCGAAACACCGGGGAGCTGTTTTTT. Its translation is CASSLDRWLAGGRNTGELFF. J is TRBJ2-2 and V is TRBV11-3; 11 positions match TRBD2. The V and J ends lost 0 bases and 2 bases, in that order; junction bases with no gene match: 11. CDR3 length: 20 amino acids. Germline V gene sequence: CDR1 SGHNT, CDR2 YENEEA.

CDR3 in DNA: TGTGCCAGCAGTAATCCCGGGAAGGGGGAGCTGTTTTTT. Translated, it gives CASSNPGKGELFF. The V and J genes are TRBV25-1 and TRBJ2-2; D may be TRBD2 (5 bases). The germline V gene has CDR1 MGHDK and CDR2 SYGVNS. This CDR3 is 13 amino acids long. V lost 5 bases to trimming and J lost 8 bases, with 12 bases between them.

The V and J genes are TRBV11-2 and TRBJ2-3, with D possibly matching TRBD1 (6 bases). The V gene lost 2 bases and the J gene lost 4 bases, with 16 bases spanning the gap. CDR1 is SGHAT, CDR2 FQNNGV, per germline. The length of the CDR3 is 16 residues. The CDR3 sequence: CASSLQAGDIADTQYF. The CDR3 DNA reads as TGTGCCAGCAGCTTACAAGCAGGGGACATCGCAGATACGCAGTATTTT.

The rearrangement links TRBV5-1 to TRBJ2-5; 10 nucleotides line up with TRBD1. Germline values: CDR1 SGHRS, CDR2 YFSETQ. The junction had 4 bases not matched to a gene; V was cut back by 2 bases and J by 3 bases. The length of the CDR3 is 15 residues. The CDR3 nucleotides are TGCGCCAGCAGCTTAGGGACAGGGGCAGAAGAGACCCAGTACTTC. Translating it yields CASSLGTGAEETQYF.

Points on this clone: A junction boundary mismatches the germline segment, possibly from a read error. V and J are TRBV5-1 and TRBJ1-6; 9 positions match TRBD1. Looked up from germline, CDR1 is SGHRS and CDR2 is YFSETQ. The length of the CDR3 is 15 residues. The chain's CDR3 is CASSSGTGSFSALHF. DNA of the CDR3: TGCGCCAGCAGCTCCGGGACAGGGTCTTTTTCAGCCCTCCACTTT.

The V call is TRBV5-4, the J call TRBJ2-1; D ambiguous. Between the trimmed V and J ends, which lost 4 bases and 5 bases, there was a span of 4 bases. There are 11 residues in the CDR3. The germline CDR1 and CDR2 sequences are SGHNT and YYREEE (reference sequence). DNA for the CDR3: TGTGCCAGCAGCCGGGACAATGAGCAGTTCTTC. Protein sequence: CASSRDNEQFF.

This clone has ten or more counts. V and J are TRBV5-6 and TRBJ1-6; unclear D gene. This CDR3 has 16 residues. V was clipped by 4 bases and J by 3 bases, with 14 bases between them. Looked up from germline, CDR1 is SGHDT and CDR2 is YYEEEE. The CDR3 DNA reads TGTGCCAGCAGCCCCAGCCCGGGAAACTATAATTCACCCCTCCACTTT. The encoded protein is CASSPSPGNYNSPLHF.

This clone has a single count. The chain couples TRBV25-1 to TRBJ1-2; 7 bases fit TRBD1. The V gene's germline CDR1 is MGHDK and CDR2 SYGVNS. V was pared by 4 bases and J by 2 bases, with 4 bases of the junction left unmatched. CDR3 length: 14 residues. The CDR3 nucleotides read TGTGCCAGCAGTGGACAGGGAAGGAACTATGGCTACACCTTC. Translating gives CASSGQGRNYGYTF.

In this sample, this clone turned up once. The chain uses TRBV6-6 and TRBJ1-1, with unresolved D. V was clipped by 11 bases and J by 0 bases, with 10 bases between them. The CDR3 loop spans 12 amino acids. Germline assignment: CDR1 MNHNY and CDR2 SVGAGI (reference sequence). CDR3 sequence: CASQIMNTEAFF. CDR3 nucleotide sequence: TGTGCCTCACAGATCATGAACACTGAAGCTTTCTTT.

This chain links TRBV11-2 with TRBJ1-5; 10 nucleotides match TRBD1. The ends lost 1 base at V and 6 bases at J; junction bases unmatched: 3. The CDR3 has 15 residues. Germline-derived CDR1 and CDR2 are SGHAT and FQNNGV. DNA of the CDR3: TGTGCCAGCAGCTTAGGGACAGGGGGAAGTCAGCCCCAGCATTTT. Encoded protein: CASSLGTGGSQPQHF.

This sequence joins TRBV5-6 and TRBJ2-3, with D possibly TRBD2 on 5 matching bases. Trimming removed 0 bases at V and 0 bases at J, with 8 bases between. The CDR3 contains 15 residues. The germline gives CDR1 SGHDT, CDR2 YYEEEE. CDR3 DNA sequence: TGTGCCAGCAGCTTGGAGGGAGCAAGCACAGATACGCAGTATTTT. Protein: CASSLEGASTDTQYF.

This sequence joins TRBV6-5 and TRBJ1-1; weak D call: TRBD1 (5 bases). CDR3 length equals 12 residues. The V end was cut by 6 bases, the J end by 4 bases, with 9 bases between. In germline, CDR1 is MNHEY, CDR2 SVGAGI. DNA for the CDR3: TGTGCCAGCAGAACAGGACCCACTGAAGCTTTCTTT. Translated: CASRTGPTEAFF.

The rearrangement links TRBV24-1 to TRBJ2-3; 7 bases match TRBD2. The CDR3 covers 14 residues. In germline, CDR1 is KGHDR, CDR2 SFDVKD. V dropped 9 bases and J dropped 4; count of bases not matched to a gene: 9. The CDR3 protein is CATASAGEADTQYF. CDR3 bases: TGTGCCACCGCCTCGGCGGGGGAAGCAGATACGCAGTATTTT.

This sequence joins TRBV19 and TRBJ2-3; 7 bases map to TRBD1. The CDR3 is 14 amino acids. The junction had 8 bases not matched to a gene; V was cut back by 4 bases and J by 7 bases. The germline V gene has CDR1 LNHDA and CDR2 SQIVND (reference sequence). The DNA of the CDR3 is TGTGCCAGTAGTACAACAGGGGTACAAAATACGCAGTATTTT. It yields the protein CASSTTGVQNTQYF.

This clone was recorded once. The J gene is TRBJ1-1, the V gene TRBV5-4; a possible D gene is TRBD1 (5 bases). Germline assignment: CDR1 SGHNT and CDR2 YYREEE (reference sequence). This CDR3 region has 15 residues. The V and J ends lost 4 bases and 5 bases respectively, with 18 bases between them. CDR3 region: CASSPPMGGWTEAFF. Here the CDR3 DNA reads TGTGCCAGCAGCCCTCCAATGGGGGGTTGGACTGAAGCTTTCTTT.

The chain combines TRBV5-1 with TRBJ2-7; D is possibly TRBD2 (5 bases). Looked up from germline, CDR1 is SGHRS and CDR2 is YFSETQ. CDR3 length: 15 amino acids. The V gene lost 0 bases and the J gene lost 1 base, with 11 bases spanning the gap. The CDR3 reads CASSLAGVKSYEQYF. Here the CDR3 DNA reads TGCGCCAGCAGCTTGGCCGGGGTTAAGTCCTACGAGCAGTACTTC.

The V and J genes are TRBV11-3 and TRBJ2-6; 8 bases map to TRBD1. The junction had 7 bases not matched to a gene; V was cut back by 5 bases and J by 1 base. From germline, CDR1 is SGHNT and CDR2 YENEEA. The CDR3 is 17 amino acids. CDR3 coding DNA: TGTGCCAGCAGCCTCGGACAGGGTAATTCTGGGGCCAACGTCCTGACTTTC. It codes for CASSLGQGNSGANVLTF.

On this clone itself: Other nucleotide sequences from this sample produce the same CDR3. The genes are TRBV6-5 and TRBJ1-1, with D hard to call. The CDR3 sequence is 13 residues long. V lost 0 bases and J lost 1, with 3 bases in between. From germline, CDR1 is MNHEY and CDR2 SVGAGI. This CDR3 reads CASSYSRNTEAFF. In DNA, the CDR3 is TGTGCCAGCAGTTACTCCCGGAACACTGAAGCTTTCTTT.

This sequence joins TRBV5-1 and TRBJ2-7, with 9 bases identical to TRBD1. Trimming cost V 3 bases and J 5 bases; bases outside gene matches: 9. The CDR3 length is 15 residues. Per the germline V gene, CDR1 is SGHRS and CDR2 is YFSETQ. The CDR3 sequence is CASSSLMDRGNEQYF. The CDR3 DNA follows: TGCGCCAGCAGCTCGTTAATGGACAGGGGCAACGAGCAGTACTTC. The full variable domain, completed using reference TRBV5-1 and TRBJ2-7, is KAGVTQTPRYLIKTRGQQVTLSCSPISGHRSVSWYQQTPGQGLQFLFEYFSETQRNKGNFPGRFSGRQFSNSRSEMNVSTLELGDSALYLCASSSLMDRGNEQYFGPGTRLTVT.